These T cell receptor beta chains were read from a single sample in a study of cytomegalovirus exposure and HLA in healthy donors. Clones were sequenced by immunoSEQ multiplex PCR, and TCRdb holds only the in-frame ones, with some missing. Of roughly 120,000 clones listed, 85% to 90% are singletons. Sequencing was done on a sample of PBMCs. Every receptor here comes from a man between 25 and 39 years old in good health and CMV-seronegative. CDR3s include the opening cysteine and the closing phenylalanine or tryptophan. A D gene is named only where the DNA matches it firmly. Clone size is not always given. Where it is, it says once, few, many or a class for expanded clones.

13 | - | TRBJ1-1 | - | TRBV27 | TGTGCCAGCAGTCGAGCGGAGCACACTGAAGCTTTCTTT | CASSRAEHTEAFF
13 | few | TRBJ2-7 | - | TRBV28 | TGTGCCAGCAGTGTACAGGGGGGGTCCGAGCAGTACTTC | CASSVQGGSEQYF
15 | - | TRBJ2-1 | TRBD2 | TRBV7-3 | TGTGCCAGCAGCCCCGGGACTAGCGGGGGGGGTGAGCAGTTCTTC | CASSPGTSGGGEQFF
15 | once | TRBJ1-3 | TRBD1 | TRBV4-3 | TGCGCCAGCAGTCAAGACAGGGGGTCTGGAAACACCATATATTTT | CASSQDRGSGNTIYF
15 | - | TRBJ2-5 | - | TRBV7-2 | TGTGCCAGCAGCTTAGCGCTGGGGGGGCTTGTGACCCAGTACTTC | CASSLALGGLVTQYF
15 | - | TRBJ1-4 | - | TRBV5-4 | TGTGCCAGCAGCCTGACAGGAGCAACTAATGAAAAACTGTTTTTT | CASSLTGATNEKLFF
11 | - | TRBJ2-5 | - | TRBV6-5 | TGTGCCAGCACCCAAGGGAGGACCCAGTACTTC | CASTQGRTQYF
16 | - | TRBJ1-4 | - | TRBV4-1 | TGCGCCAGCAGCCAAGCCTCCAGGGCTACCGGTGAAAAACTGTTTTTT | CASSQASRATGEKLFF
15 | - | TRBJ1-2 | - | TRBV5-4 | TGTGCCAGCAGCCCAGGCCGACAGATCTCTTATGGCTACACCTTC | CASSPGRQISYGYTF
18 | - | TRBJ1-3 | TRBD1 | TRBV9 | TGTGCCAGCAGCTCAGGTCCCCAGACAGGGGGCATTGGAAACACCATATATTTT | CASSSGPQTGGIGNTIYF
15 | - | TRBJ1-1 | TRBD1 | TRBV11-2 | TGTGCCAGCAGCTTTAGCACAGGGGGGAACACTGAAGCTTTCTTT | CASSFSTGGNTEAFF
15 | - | TRBJ1-2 | - | TRBV4-1 | TGCGCCAGCAGCCGGGGGAGGGAGGGCGACTATGGCTACACCTTC | CASSRGREGDYGYTF
15 | - | TRBJ1-5 | TRBD1 | TRBV6-5 | TGTGCCAGCAGCCCAGGGACAGGGAGGGGTCAGCCCCAGCATTTT | CASSPGTGRGQPQHF
16 | - | TRBJ1-4 | TRBD1 | TRBV5-8 | TGTGCCAGCATCCCTGGACAGGGCGGGAGAAGGGAAAAACTGTTTTTT | CASIPGQGGRREKLFF
16 | - | TRBJ2-5 | TRBD2 | TRBV9 | TGTGCCAGCAGCGTAGATTTCGGACTAGCCGGGGAGACCCAGTACTTC | CASSVDFGLAGETQYF
14 | - | TRBJ1-4 | TRBD1 | TRBV7-9 | TGTGCCAGCAGCCCACAGGGGGCAGGTGAAAAACTGTTTTTT | CASSPQGAGEKLFF
17 | - | TRBJ1-3 | - | TRBV4-2 | TGTGCCAGCAGCCAAGATCAGGGATCCGCTACTCAAAACACCATATATTTT | CASSQDQGSATQNTIYF
15 | - | TRBJ1-1 | TRBD1 | TRBV6-5 | TGTGCCAGCAGACGAGGACAGGGTTGGATAACTGAAGCTTTCTTT | CASRRGQGWITEAFF
14 | few | TRBJ1-1 | TRBD1 | TRBV19 | TGTGCCAGTATCACCGGGACAGCGAACACTGAAGCTTTCTTT | CASITGTANTEAFF
14 | - | TRBJ2-7 | TRBD1 | TRBV27 | TGTGCCAGCAGTTGGGGACAGGGTACCTACGAGCAGTACTTC | CASSWGQGTYEQYF
13 | - | TRBJ2-5 | - | TRBV4-1 | TGCGCCAGTTCTGACTATAATCAGGAGACCCAGTACTTC | CASSDYNQETQYF
15 | - | TRBJ2-7 | - | TRBV28 | TGTGCCAGCAGTCCCCCGGGTCGAGGGTCCTACGAGCAGTACTTC | CASSPPGRGSYEQYF
18 | - | TRBJ1-4 | TRBD1 | TRBV18 | TGTGCCAGCTCACCACCGAGGACAGGGTGGGAAAGCGGTGAAAAACTGTTTTTT | CASSPPRTGWESGEKLFF
16 | - | TRBJ2-1 | TRBD2 | TRBV10-3 | TGTGCCATCAGTACTAGCGGGGGCTCCTCCTACAATGAGCAGTTCTTC | CAISTSGGSSYNEQFF
13 | - | TRBJ2-5 | - | TRBV18 | TGTGCCAGCTCACCTCCCTCTGAAGAGACCCAGTACTTC | CASSPPSEETQYF
15 | - | TRBJ1-5 | - | TRBV4-3 | TGCGCCAGCAGCCAAGCGCACAGGGAAAATCAGCCCCAGCATTTT | CASSQAHRENQPQHF
15 | - | TRBJ1-6 | - | TRBV2 | TGTGCCAGCAGGGATCAGGCCGGGGTTAATTCACCCCTCCACTTT | CASRDQAGVNSPLHF
16 | - | TRBJ1-6 | TRBD1 | TRBV5-4 | TGTGCCAGCACCTACAGGACAGGGACCTATAATTCACCCCTCCACTTT | CASTYRTGTYNSPLHF
17 | - | TRBJ2-2 | TRBD2 | TRBV7-2 | TGTGCCAGCAGTCCAGCGGGGCATAGCGCGAACACCGGGGAGCTGTTTTTT | CASSPAGHSANTGELFF
14 | - | TRBJ2-2 | - | TRBV19 | TGTGCCAGTACGAGTCCCGATGCCACCGGGGAGCTGTTTTTT | CASTSPDATGELFF
14 | - | TRBJ1-1 | - | TRBV5-4 | TGTGCCAGCAGCTTGGGAGGCCCAGGAGGTGAAGCTTTCTTT | CASSLGGPGGEAFF
13 | - | TRBJ1-4 | - | TRBV10-3 | TGTGCCACATCGGGGGACCTTAATGAAAAACTGTTTTTT | CATSGDLNEKLFF
13 | - | TRBJ2-7 | - | TRBV6-5 | TGTGCCAGCAGCCTCCCCTCCCTAAACGAGCAGTACTTC | CASSLPSLNEQYF
14 | - | TRBJ1-3 | - | TRBV6-5 | TGTGCCAGCAGTTACAGGGAGTCTGGAAACACCATATATTTT | CASSYRESGNTIYF
19 | - | TRBJ2-3 | TRBD2 | TRBV4-1 | TGCGCCAGCAGCCCGACCCTAGACGGGCTAGCGGACCCCACAGATACGCAGTATTTT | CASSPTLDGLADPTDTQYF
15 | - | TRBJ1-2 | TRBD1 | TRBV4-3 | TGCGCCAGCAGCCAAGATATAGAGGGGGCAAATGGCTACACCTTC | CASSQDIEGANGYTF
14 | - | TRBJ1-2 | TRBD1 | TRBV10-3 | TGTGCCATCAGTGAGTCGGGACAGCTGGAGGGCTACACCTTC | CAISESGQLEGYTF
15 | few | TRBJ2-7 | TRBD1 | TRBV7-9 | TGTGCCAGCAGCTTAATAGGACAGGGCCCCTACGAGCAGTACTTC | CASSLIGQGPYEQYF
10 | - | TRBJ2-5 | TRBD2 | TRBV18 | TGTGCCAGCTCAGGACTAGTAAAGTACTTC | CASSGLVKYF
16 | - | TRBJ2-3 | TRBD2 | TRBV19 | TGTGCCAGTAGTATAGTACTAGCGGGGCCCCACGATACGCAGTATTTT | CASSIVLAGPHDTQYF
15 | - | TRBJ2-7 | TRBD1 | TRBV18 | TGTGCCAGCTCACCTAGGACAGGGGCCTTTTACGAGCAGTACTTC | CASSPRTGAFYEQYF
15 | - | TRBJ2-7 | TRBD1 | TRBV6-5 | TGTGCCAGCAGCCCGGGACAGGCGGATTTCTACGAGCAGTACTTC | CASSPGQADFYEQYF
12 | - | TRBJ2-7 | - | TRBV2 | TGTGCCAGCAGTGAATTATCCTACGAGCAGTACTTC | CASSELSYEQYF
18 | - | TRBJ1-6 | - | TRBV7-9 | TGTGCCAGCAGCCTTTCCCCCCGCTGGAGCTCCTATAATTCACCCCTCCACTTT | CASSLSPRWSSYNSPLHF
13 | - | TRBJ2-1 | - | TRBV5-1 | TGCGCCAGCAGCCTCGACAGGCCTGGGGAGCAGTTCTTC | CASSLDRPGEQFF
15 | - | TRBJ2-2 | - | TRBV2 | TGTGCCAGCACCCCCCTAGGGGCGCCCACCGGGGAGCTGTTTTTT | CASTPLGAPTGELFF
13 | - | TRBJ1-4 | - | TRBV18 | TGTGCCAGCTCACTAGACAGCAATGAAAAACTGTTTTTT | CASSLDSNEKLFF
15 | - | TRBJ1-5 | TRBD1 | TRBV28 | TGTGCCAGCACCTCGGGACAGTGGGGAGCGGGGCCCCAGCATTTT | CASTSGQWGAGPQHF